The T cell receptor (beta chain) described here comes from a study of OX40 agonist ivuxolimab in advanced cancers. Overall study context: Ivuxolimab doses were 0.01, 0.1, 0.3, 1.5, 3 or 10 mg/kg every 2 weeks. Partial responses were achieved by three patients, of whom one had hepatocellular carcinoma and two had cutaneous melanoma.

The protocol was immunoSEQ multiplex PCR, while the TCRdb copy is restricted to in-frame clones and leaves out a portion. Of approximately 90,000 clones listed, around nine tenths were seen once; the top ten hold approximately 0.26%. Whole-study results and caveats: There were, on average, more expanded clones in CD8+ T cells than in CD4+.

The CDR3 contains 16 residues. Trimming at V came to 1 base and at J to 2 bases, leaving 2 bases not matched to a gene. Per the germline V gene, CDR1 is SEHNR and CDR2 is FQNEAQ (reference sequence). About this clone itself: Its antigen is as yet unknown.

V gene TRBV7-9 combines with J gene TRBJ2-1; TRBD2 matches at 10 bases. The material was CD4+ or CD8+ T cells sorted from blood, obtained in a trial of the OX40 agonist ivuxolimab. The source of this sequence is an adult with an advanced solid tumor such as melanoma, head and neck, liver or kidney cancer. CDR3 region: CASSLDLAGAYNEQFF. In nucleotides, the CDR3 is TGTGCCAGCAGCTTAGATCTAGCGGGGGCCTACAATGAGCAGTTCTTC.